The entry that follows covers one TCR beta chain sequence. Its antigen target is currently unknown. Nothing much larger sits one base from this clone, and base qualities are not available. Genomic DNA was isolated from the sorted cells so that the TCRbeta CDR3 region could be sequenced. TCRbeta CDR3 regions were sequenced using the immunoSEQ Assay. Imported from immuneACCESS, the table was reduced by TCRdb to in-frame sequences with V and J called. These copies leave out some clones; in studies compared against another copy, an unresolved V gene accounts for under half, and the cause of the remainder is not known. The sample table contains roughly 30,000 clones; only one count was recorded for approximately 85% of them. Of the sample, 58% is held by the ten largest clones. The trial excluded patients who had a history of autoimmune disease or who were on systemic immunosuppression. Peripheral blood for TCR sequencing was collected from all dose cohorts at baseline, on cycle 4 day 1, and on cycle 7 day 1. Samples were obtained from an open-label, multicenter, first-in-human phase I dose-escalation trial of ivuxolimab. Adults with locally advanced or metastatic head and neck squamous cell, hepatocellular, melanoma or renal cell carcinoma were enrolled in the trial. CD4+ and CD8+ T cells were sorted separately from peripheral blood before TCR sequencing.

The data were taken from a study of OX40 agonist ivuxolimab in advanced cancers. Some background on the complete study: Ivuxolimab was an agonistic, fully human IgG2 monoclonal antibody directed against OX40 (CD134), a costimulatory receptor. Intravenous ivuxolimab was administered to patients every 2 weeks at six dose levels: 0.01, 0.1, 0.3, 1.5, 3 and 10 mg/kg. Of the roughly 51 patients in dose escalation, about 20 had hepatocellular carcinoma, approximately 15 had melanoma, 9 had renal cell carcinoma and 9 had head and neck cancer. A male proportion of roughly 80% and a mean age of around 60 years, ranging from 23 to 79, were recorded for the dose-escalation cohort. Patients were allowed to have had prior anti-PD-1, anti-PD-L1 or anti-CTLA-4 therapy, and around two fifths of the dose-escalation patients had been treated with checkpoint inhibitors. Partial responses occurred in three dose-escalation patients: two with cutaneous melanoma and one with hepatocellular carcinoma. Peripheral TCRbeta sequencing aimed to test whether ivuxolimab altered TCR sequence diversity and caused clonal T-cell expansion. The paper covers the monotherapy dose-escalation part of the phase I ivuxolimab trial, which included N of about 56 patients. Here is what the overall study found, with its caveats: After ivuxolimab, CD8+ T cells had more expanded clones than CD4+ T cells on average. Which antigens the clonally expanded peripheral T cells were specific for was not determined. In partial responders in the 0.1-3.0 mg/kg groups, normalized peripheral clonal expansion was found to be among the lowest, especially among CD8+ T cells. At doses of 0.1 to 3.0 mg/kg, clonal expansion of both CD4+ and CD8+ T cells in blood was seen between baseline and week 6. Low levels of normalized T-cell clonal expansion were also seen in some nonresponding patients.

Measured from the cysteine to the phenylalanine, the CDR3 is 15 residues long. Kept here is only the CDR3 DNA, which spans 45 bases and is read in frame from base 1. Per the germline V gene, MNHEY is the CDR1 and SVGAGI is the CDR2. V and J lose 1 base and 2 bases, and a span of 8 bases separates them. The clonotype comes from an adult with an advanced solid tumor such as melanoma, head and neck, liver or kidney cancer. The receptor chain draws on TRBV6-5 and TRBJ1-4; the D gene cannot be named for sure. Material: CD4+ or CD8+ T cells sorted from blood, obtained in a trial of the OX40 agonist ivuxolimab. The CDR3 corresponds to CASSYFPETNEKLFF. The nucleotides are TGTGCCAGCAGTTACTTCCCAGAGACTAATGAAAAACTGTTTTTT.